This T cell receptor beta chain was sequenced during a study of Ad26.COV2.S vaccination and SARS-CoV-2 variants. Study-level background: Within the COV1001 Ad26.COV2.S trial arm, the donor was enrolled. Participants got Ad26.COV2.S intramuscularly, once or twice 56 days apart.

The germline V gene has CDR1 SGDLS and CDR2 YYNGEE. V lost 4 bases, J lost 7 bases, and 11 bases stayed unmatched. The CDR3 runs 15 residues. Here immunoSEQ multiplex PCR was the method, and the copy in TCRdb shows in-frame clones only, minus some. The sample lists roughly 400,000 clones, about 90% occurring once. Noted treatment: 15 to 20 received Ad26.COV2.S at low or high dose, single or two shots; a few received placebo; per-sample allocation not given. All samples were drawn on day 63, counting from the first vaccine or placebo injection. Cohort 1b enrolled adults aged 18-55 years in Boston. Expression of Wuhan-strain SARS-CoV-2 spike came from the Ad26 vector that formed the vaccine. As concerns this clone: Within the sample, other DNA sequences also encode this same CDR3.

This clonotype originated in a person aged 18-60 years who received the Ad26.COV2.S COVID-19 vaccine or a placebo. Material: peripheral blood, obtained in a trial of Ad26.COV2.S vaccine versus placebo. The chain employs TRBV9 and TRBJ1-3; 7 bases are a match to TRBD1. CDR3: CASSPRTGPGNTIYF. CDR3 nucleotides: TGTGCCAGCAGCCCGCGGACAGGCCCCGGTAACACCATATATTTT.